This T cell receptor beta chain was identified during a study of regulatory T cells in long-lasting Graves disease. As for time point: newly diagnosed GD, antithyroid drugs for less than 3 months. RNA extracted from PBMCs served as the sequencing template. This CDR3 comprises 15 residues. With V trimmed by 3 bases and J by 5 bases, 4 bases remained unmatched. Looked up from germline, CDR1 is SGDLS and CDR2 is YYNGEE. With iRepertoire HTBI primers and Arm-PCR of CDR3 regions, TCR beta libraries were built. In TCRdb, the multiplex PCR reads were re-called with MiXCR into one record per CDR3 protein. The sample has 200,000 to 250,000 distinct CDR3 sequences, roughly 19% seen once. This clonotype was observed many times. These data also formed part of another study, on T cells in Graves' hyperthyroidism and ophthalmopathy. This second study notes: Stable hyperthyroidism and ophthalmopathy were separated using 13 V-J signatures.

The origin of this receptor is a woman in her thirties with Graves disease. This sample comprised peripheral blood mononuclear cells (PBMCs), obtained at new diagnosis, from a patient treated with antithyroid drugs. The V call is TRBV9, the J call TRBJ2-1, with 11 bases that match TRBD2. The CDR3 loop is CASSDSSGRDNEQFF. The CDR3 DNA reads TGTGCCAGCAGCGATAGTAGCGGGAGGGACAATGAGCAGTTCTTC.